These 4 T cell receptor beta chains came from one sample sequenced in a study of shared clonotypes between healthy human individuals. Clones were sequenced by immunoSEQ multiplex PCR, and TCRdb holds only the in-frame ones, with some missing. The data contain millions of clones, roughly 96% of them seen just once; the ten biggest clones take up 0.1% to 0.15%. Sequenced: naive CD4+ T cells sorted from blood. The sample's subset: CD45RA+ positively selected. The receptors come from a young man in good health.

The V and J genes are TRBV5-1 and TRBJ2-5; no firm D call. With 1 base removed from V and 0 bases from J, the gap between germline ends came to 16 bases. This CDR3 is 17 amino acids long. CDR1 and CDR2 from the germline V gene are SGHRS and YFSETQ. The CDR3 here is CASSLLSARLDQETQYF. The CDR3 region has the DNA TGCGCCAGCAGCTTGCTAAGCGCAAGGTTGGACCAAGAGACCCAGTACTTC.

The CDR3 coding sequence is TGTGCCAGCAGTCTCCTAGGGACAGTAAACGAGCAGTACTTC. This encodes CASSLLGTVNEQYF. V is TRBV28 and J is TRBJ2-7, with 7 bases fitting TRBD1. J gave up 5 bases and V 5 bases, and 9 bases lay outside the gene matches. The germline gives CDR1 MDHEN, CDR2 SYDVKM. This CDR3 has 14 amino acids.

The genes are TRBV5-1 and TRBJ2-3, with TRBD1 identical over 10 bases. CDR1 SGHRS and CDR2 YFSETQ come from the germline V gene. The CDR3 has 16 residues. The junction had 6 bases not matched to a gene; V was cut back by 4 bases and J by 1 base. The CDR3 loop reads CASSPGGTGGTDTQYF. Here the CDR3 DNA reads TGCGCCAGCAGCCCCGGAGGGACAGGGGGCACAGATACGCAGTATTTT.

The gene calls are TRBV28 and TRBJ2-3; D is unclear. V was cut by 5 bases and J by 10 bases, with 16 bases left in between. The CDR3 has 13 residues. The V gene's germline CDR1 is MDHEN and CDR2 SYDVKM. CDR3: CASSPIRRSSQYF. The CDR3, as DNA: TGTGCCAGCAGTCCTATTAGACGATCCTCGCAGTATTTT.